The sequence of this T cell receptor (beta chain) was determined in a study of CD8 T cells in ankylosing spondylitis. The study, taken as a whole, reports: Those disease-linked clones were CD8+; they were also relatively rare in peripheral blood. For ankylosing spondylitis blood, a TCR beta motif of about eight highly homologous variants appeared characteristic. The clones that were linked to disease were reported to be significantly enriched in matched synovial fluid samples from ankylosing spondylitis patients.

5'-RACE, quantitative and with molecular barcodes, yielded the TCR beta libraries. A single record per CDR3 protein comes from TCRdb applying MiXCR to the 5' RACE reads. The sample has 750,000 to 850,000 distinct CDR3 sequences; 12% are singletons. Details on this clonotype: What it binds is not known.

In germline, CDR1 is MNHEY, CDR2 SVGAGI. This CDR3 is 13 amino acids long. The germline V and J ends were trimmed by 2 bases and 6 bases, with 8 bases remaining between them. The sample taken for sequencing was blood, either unsorted or a sorted T cell fraction (not recorded which). The V call is TRBV6-5, the J call TRBJ1-5; D unclear. This receptor was identified in a male donor with ankylosing spondylitis. DNA of the CDR3: TGTGCCAGCAGTTACCTCGCGGGTCAGCCCCAGCATTTT. Translation gives CASSYLAGQPQHF.